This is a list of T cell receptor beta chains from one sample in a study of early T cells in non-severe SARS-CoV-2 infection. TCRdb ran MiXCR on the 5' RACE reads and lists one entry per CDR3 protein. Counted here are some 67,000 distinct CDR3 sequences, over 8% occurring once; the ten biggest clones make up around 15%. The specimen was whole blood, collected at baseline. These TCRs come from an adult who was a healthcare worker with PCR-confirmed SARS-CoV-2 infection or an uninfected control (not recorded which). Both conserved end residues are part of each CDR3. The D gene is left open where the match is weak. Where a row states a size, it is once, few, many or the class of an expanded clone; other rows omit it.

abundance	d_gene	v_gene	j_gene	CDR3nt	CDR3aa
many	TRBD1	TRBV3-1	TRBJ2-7	TGTGCCAGCAGCCAATCGGGACAGGGATTGAACGAGCAGTACTTC	CASSQSGQGLNEQYF
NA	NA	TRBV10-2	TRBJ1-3	TGCGCCAGCAGTGAGATACAGGGTAAAACGGGAAACACCATATATTTT	CASSEIQGKTGNTIYF
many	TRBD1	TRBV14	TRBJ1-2	TGTGCCAGCAGCCAACTTACCGGGACAGGCGATAATGGCTACACCTTC	CASSQLTGTGDNGYTF
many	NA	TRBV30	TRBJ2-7	TGTGCCTGGAGTTCACAGGGTTACGAGCAGTACTTC	CAWSSQGYEQYF
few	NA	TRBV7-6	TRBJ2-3	TGTGCCAGCAGCTTAGCGTACACAGATACGCAGTATTTT	CASSLAYTDTQYF
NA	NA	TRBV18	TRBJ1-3	TGTGCCAGCTCACCAGTGGGTTCTGGAAACACCATATATTTT	CASSPVGSGNTIYF
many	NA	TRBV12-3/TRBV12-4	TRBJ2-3	TGTGCCAGCAGTTTAGATATTGGCGCAAATACAGATACGCAGTATTTT	CASSLDIGANTDTQYF
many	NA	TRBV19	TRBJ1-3	TGTGCCAGTATCCAAAGGACTATCTCTGGAAACACCATATATTTT	CASIQRTISGNTIYF
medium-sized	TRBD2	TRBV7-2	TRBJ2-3	TGTGCCAGCAGCTTAGAGGCTAGCGGGAGCCGTAGCACAGATACGCAGTATTTT	CASSLEASGSRSTDTQYF
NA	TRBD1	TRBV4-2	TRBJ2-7	TGTGCCAGCAGCCCGGGACAGGGGTTTACCTCCTACGAGCAGTACTTC	CASSPGQGFTSYEQYF
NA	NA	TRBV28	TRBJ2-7	TGTGCCAGCAGTTTATCCAGGGGCGCGGGGGACGGGCAGTACTTC	CASSLSRGAGDGQYF
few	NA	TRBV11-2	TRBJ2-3	TGTGCCAGCACGTCCACAGATACGCAGTATTTT	CASTSTDTQYF
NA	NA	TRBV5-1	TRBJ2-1	TGCGCCAGCAGGGGGGCTCCTGAGAACAATGAGCAGTTCTTC	CASRGAPENNEQFF
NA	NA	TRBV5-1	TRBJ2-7	TGCGCCAGCAGCCAGGACAGGCCGGGGGGTGAGCAGTACTTC	CASSQDRPGGEQYF
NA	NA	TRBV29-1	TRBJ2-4	TGCAGCGTTGCCGGGACACTTAGAGACCTAGCCAAAAACATTCAGTACTTC	CSVAGTLRDLAKNIQYF
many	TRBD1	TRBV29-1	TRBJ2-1	TGCAGCGTGAGCCCGGGACAGGCCTTTGATGAGCAGTTCTTC	CSVSPGQAFDEQFF
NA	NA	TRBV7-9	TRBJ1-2	TGTGCCAGCAGCTTGGCGGGACCTTCTAACTATGGCTACACCTTC	CASSLAGPSNYGYTF
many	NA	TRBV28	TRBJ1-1	TGTGCCAGCATTCCGAGTTGGAGGGGGACCACTGAAGCTTTCTTT	CASIPSWRGTTEAFF
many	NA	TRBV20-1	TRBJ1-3	TGCAGTGCTAGCCCGTCGGGGGACGGAAACACCATATATTTT	CSASPSGDGNTIYF
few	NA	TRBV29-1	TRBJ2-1	TGCAGCGGTGATGTGGGCGGGATAGGAGAGCAGTTCTTC	CSGDVGGIGEQFF
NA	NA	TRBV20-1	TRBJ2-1	TGCAGTGCTAGAGATCTAATGGCGGGCCAAAGCTCCTACAATGAGCAGTTCTTC	CSARDLMAGQSSYNEQFF
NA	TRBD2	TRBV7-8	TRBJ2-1	TGTGCCAGCAGGCCACTAGCGGCAAGCTCCTACAATGAGCAGTTCTTC	CASRPLAASSYNEQFF
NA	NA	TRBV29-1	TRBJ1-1	TGCAGCGCCAAACACCCGAACACTGAAGCTTTCTTT	CSAKHPNTEAFF
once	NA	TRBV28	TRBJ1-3	TGTGCCAGCAGTTTGGCGGGGGTCCTTGGAAACACCATATATTTT	CASSLAGVLGNTIYF
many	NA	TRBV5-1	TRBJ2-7	TGCGCCAGCAGCTTAAGAGACTATCGTTTTCGTTGGAGTAAGCAGTACTTC	CASSLRDYRFRWSKQYF
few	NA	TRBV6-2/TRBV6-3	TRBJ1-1	TGTGCCAGCACCCTAAAGGGCACTGAAGCTTTCTTT	CASTLKGTEAFF
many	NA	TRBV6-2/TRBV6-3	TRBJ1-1	TGTGCCAGCAGTCTTGGGACTGAAGCTTTCTTT	CASSLGTEAFF